This T cell receptor (beta chain) appears in the sequencing data of a study of early T cells in non-severe SARS-CoV-2 infection. Study at large: Sequenced material consisted of bulk RNA (from unsorted whole blood), and chains were unpaired.

Each cDNA molecule carried a unique molecular identifier. TCRdb fed the 5' RACE reads into MiXCR, producing one record per CDR3 protein. This repertoire shows approximately 60,000 distinct CDR3 sequences, 8.8% found once; its top ten account for roughly 13%. The CDR3 is 14 residues long. Trimming at V came to 4 bases and at J to 9 bases, leaving 10 bases not matched to a gene. The V gene's germline CDR1 is MNHEY and CDR2 SVGEGT. The source was whole blood, collected at baseline. The receptor was derived from an adult who was a healthcare worker with PCR-confirmed SARS-CoV-2 infection or an uninfected control (not recorded which). The genes are TRBV6-2 or TRBV6-3 and TRBJ2-3, with 7 nucleotides matching TRBD2. CDR3 in amino acids: CASSFRGRAITQYF. CDR3 nucleotide sequence: TGTGCCAGCAGTTTCCGGGGGAGGGCCATCACGCAGTATTTT.